The rows below give T cell receptor beta chains drawn from one sample of a study of T cells in Graves' hyperthyroidism and ophthalmopathy. TCRdb used MiXCR to reprocess the multiplex PCR reads, holding one entry per CDR3 protein. The table shows hundreds of thousands of distinct CDR3 sequences, with approximately 16% occurring only once. Sample: blood. These receptor sequences come from a woman under 30 with Graves' hyperthyroidism. Both conserved end residues are part of each CDR3. A D gene is named only where the DNA matches it firmly. The size entry is marked missing in some rows and otherwise reads once, few, many or a size class.

J | V | size | D | CDR3 | DNA
TRBJ2-5 | TRBV7-2 | . | . | CASSLTGGLETQYF | TGTGCCAGCAGCCTCACCGGGGGGCTAGAGACCCAGTACTTC
TRBJ2-1 | TRBV19 | few | . | CASSIGTSSYNEQFF | TGTGCCAGTAGTATTGGGACCAGCTCCTACAATGAGCAGTTCTTC
TRBJ1-1 | TRBV19 | . | . | CASSARLQVGDTEAFF | TGTGCCAGTAGTGCCCGCCTACAGGTGGGGGACACTGAAGCTTTCTTT
TRBJ1-3 | TRBV20-1 | . | . | CSAPILSGNTIYF | TGCAGTGCGCCGATTCTCTCTGGAAACACCATATATTTT
TRBJ1-2 | TRBV3-1 | many | . | CASSQARSGYTF | TGTGCCAGCAGCCAAGCAAGGAGCGGCTACACCTTC
TRBJ2-1 | TRBV20-1 | many | TRBD2 | CSARDQGTKPFF | TGCAGTGCTAGAGATCAAGGGACTAAGCCGTTCTTC
TRBJ1-5 | TRBV11-1 | many | . | CASSLYGGQPQHF | TGTGCCAGCAGCTTATACGGGGGGCAGCCCCAGCATTTT
TRBJ1-2 | TRBV15 | many | TRBD1 | CATSRGVWTGSYGYTF | TGTGCCACCAGCAGAGGGGTGTGGACAGGTAGTTATGGCTACACCTTC
TRBJ1-6 | TRBV14 | . | . | CASSHSGDNSPLHF | TGTGCCAGCAGCCATTCGGGGGATAATTCACCCCTCCACTTT
TRBJ2-3 | TRBV7-9 | . | . | CASSPRGGVGTDTQYF | TGTGCCAGCAGCCCGAGGGGGGGCGTGGGCACAGATACGCAGTATTTT
TRBJ1-2 | TRBV6-1 | few | . | CASSPRTGGYTF | TGTGCCAGCAGCCCAAGGACTGGTGGCTACACCTTC
TRBJ1-6 | TRBV2 | few | . | CASSVPNSPLHF | TGTGCCAGCAGTGTTCCTAATTCACCCCTCCACTTT
TRBJ2-5 | TRBV11-2 | . | . | CASRNNRSFQETQYF | TGTGCCAGCAGGAACAACAGGTCCTTCCAAGAGACCCAGTACTTC
TRBJ1-2 | TRBV27 | . | . | CASRDSLYGYTF | TGTGCCAGCCGCGACAGCTTATATGGCTACACCTTC
TRBJ1-2 | TRBV24-1 | . | TRBD1 | CATSSRTGGNGYTF | TGTGCCACCAGTTCACGGACAGGGGGCAATGGCTACACCTTC
TRBJ2-3 | TRBV9 | few | . | CASTRTGADTQYF | TGTGCCAGCACTCGTACGGGGGCAGATACGCAGTATTTT
TRBJ1-1 | TRBV24-1 | many | . | CATSDPQGARDTEAFF | TGTGCCACCAGTGATCCCCAGGGCGCGAGGGACACTGAAGCTTTCTTT
TRBJ1-1 | TRBV27 | . | . | CASRRGMGTEAFF | TGTGCCAGCAGAAGGGGGATGGGCACTGAAGCTTTCTTT
TRBJ1-1 | TRBV20-1 | few | TRBD1 | CSAINDRGRITEAFF | TGCAGTGCGATCAACGACAGGGGGCGGATCACTGAAGCTTTCTTT
TRBJ2-1 | TRBV12-5 | few | . | CASALYGGPYNEQFF | TGTGCTAGTGCCCTTTACGGGGGGCCCTACAATGAGCAGTTCTTC
TRBJ1-2 | TRBV6-1 | many | TRBD1 | CASRSNDRVDYGYTF | TGTGCCAGCAGATCGAATGACAGGGTTGACTATGGCTACACCTTC
TRBJ1-5 | TRBV9 | many | . | CASSVGEGSNQPQHF | TGTGCCAGCAGCGTAGGAGAGGGTAGCAATCAGCCCCAGCATTTT
TRBJ1-2 | TRBV12-3/TRBV12-4 | many | . | CASSHKTDPMSYTF | TGTGCCAGCAGCCACAAGACGGACCCTATGAGCTACACCTTC
TRBJ1-2 | TRBV7-2 | . | . | CASSSPHGTPYGYTF | TGTGCCAGCAGCTCCCCTCATGGCACTCCCTATGGCTACACCTTC
TRBJ2-1 | TRBV6-2/TRBV6-3 | many | TRBD1 | CASGHRDRINNEQFF | TGTGCCAGCGGCCACCGGGACAGAATTAACAATGAGCAGTTCTTC
TRBJ2-3 | TRBV11-2 | many | . | CASSWGTDTQYF | TGTGCCAGCAGCTGGGGCACAGATACGCAGTATTTT
TRBJ1-2 | TRBV4-3 | . | TRBD1 | CASSQDAGGYGYAF | TGCGCCAGCAGCCAAGACGCAGGGGGGTATGGCTACGCCTTC
TRBJ2-7 | TRBV28 | many | . | CASSRPDTYEQYF | TGTGCCAGCAGCCGCCCCGACACGTACGAGCAGTACTTC
TRBJ1-6 | TRBV6-1 | few | TRBD1 | CASSHDRAGNSPLHF | TGTGCCAGCAGCCACGACAGGGCAGGGAATTCACCCCTCCACTTT
TRBJ2-1 | TRBV27 | many | TRBD1 | CASKDRVTNEQFF | TGTGCCAGCAAGGACAGGGTGACCAATGAGCAGTTCTTC
TRBJ1-1 | TRBV7-2 | few | TRBD1 | CASSQGQGALRAFF | TGTGCCAGCAGCCAGGGACAGGGGGCCTTGAGAGCTTTCTTT
TRBJ2-7 | TRBV20-1 | once | TRBD1 | CSARDPRDRAEQYF | TGCAGTGCTAGAGATCCGAGGGACAGGGCCGAGCAGTACTTC
TRBJ2-1 | TRBV30 | . | . | CAWSVPSSIRFGEQFF | TGTGCCTGGAGTGTACCGTCTAGTATCCGGTTCGGTGAGCAGTTCTTC
TRBJ2-6 | TRBV2 | . | TRBD1 | CASSERQGVVGANVLTF | TGTGCCAGCAGTGAACGGCAGGGGGTCGTTGGGGCCAACGTCCTGACTTTC
TRBJ1-1 | TRBV18 | many | . | CASSPPDRGVNTEAFF | TGTGCCAGCTCACCACCCGATCGGGGGGTAAACACTGAAGCTTTCTTT
TRBJ2-7 | TRBV11-2 | few | . | CASSLGIGSLRDEQYF | TGTGCCAGCAGCTTAGGAATAGGTAGCCTCCGGGACGAGCAGTACTTC
TRBJ2-3 | TRBV6-4 | . | . | CASSVLQGSDTQYF | TGTGCCAGCAGTGTCCTACAGGGATCAGATACGCAGTATTTT
TRBJ1-2 | TRBV24-1 | . | . | CATSDRQGQRGYTF | TGTGCCACCAGTGATCGGCAGGGGCAGAGGGGCTACACCTTC
TRBJ2-5 | TRBV20-1 | . | . | CSARAAETQYF | TGCAGTGCTAGAGCTGCAGAGACCCAGTACTTC
TRBJ2-1 | TRBV6-6 | . | TRBD1 | CASSYGQGANEQFF | TGTGCCAGCAGTTACGGACAGGGGGCGAATGAGCAGTTCTTC
TRBJ1-1 | TRBV29-1 | . | . | CSVGKVNTEAFF | TGCAGCGTTGGTAAGGTGAACACTGAAGCTTTCTTT
TRBJ2-7 | TRBV27 | many | TRBD2 | CASSFHASGIGYEQYF | TGTGCCAGCAGTTTCCACGCTAGCGGGATAGGTTACGAGCAGTACTTC
TRBJ1-2 | TRBV7-2 | . | . | CASRSSGGGDYGYTF | TGTGCCAGCAGATCCTCAGGTGGGGGGGACTATGGCTACACCTTC
TRBJ1-3 | TRBV14 | . | . | CASSHLGNTIYF | TGTGCCAGCAGCCATTTAGGAAACACCATATATTTT
TRBJ1-5 | TRBV7-2 | . | . | CASSLLGSSQPQHF | TGTGCCAGCAGCTTACTTGGATCCAGTCAGCCCCAGCATTTT
TRBJ1-5 | TRBV6-1 | few | . | CASRTDVGAGSPQPQHF | TGTGCCAGCAGGACCGACGTTGGCGCAGGGTCCCCCCAGCCCCAGCATTTT
TRBJ2-2 | TRBV6-1 | . | TRBD2 | CASRTGTTNTGELFF | TGTGCCAGCAGAACCGGGACTACTAACACCGGGGAGCTGTTTTTT
TRBJ2-5 | TRBV2 | many | . | CASMLYNTETQYF | TGTGCCAGCATGTTGTATAACACAGAGACCCAGTACTTC
TRBJ2-7 | TRBV12-3/TRBV12-4 | many | TRBD2 | CASSPGLAGWYEQYF | TGTGCCAGCAGCCCGGGACTAGCGGGATGGTACGAGCAGTACTTC
TRBJ2-6 | TRBV11-2 | . | . | CASSPQESGANVLTF | TGTGCCAGCAGCCCCCAGGAATCTGGGGCCAACGTCCTGACTTTC